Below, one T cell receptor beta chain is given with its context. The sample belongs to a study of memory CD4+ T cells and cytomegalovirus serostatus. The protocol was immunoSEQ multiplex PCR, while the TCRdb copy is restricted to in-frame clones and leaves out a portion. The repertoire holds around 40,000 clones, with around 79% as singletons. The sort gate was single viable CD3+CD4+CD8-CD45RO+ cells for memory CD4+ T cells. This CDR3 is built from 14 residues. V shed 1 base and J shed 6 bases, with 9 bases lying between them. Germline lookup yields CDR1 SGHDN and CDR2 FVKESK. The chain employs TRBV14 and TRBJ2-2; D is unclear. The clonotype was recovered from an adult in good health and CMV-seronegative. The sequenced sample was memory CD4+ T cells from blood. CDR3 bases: TGTGCCAGCAGCCAAGCCGGGCTCTCCGGGGAGCTGTTTTTT. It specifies CASSQAGLSGELFF.